The sequence of this T cell receptor (beta chain) was determined in a study of T cells in localized non-small cell lung cancer. Study-level points and caveats: A higher density of T cells in blood coincided with extended overall survival. In adjacent lung appeared a median 57 of the top 100 tumor clones. Heterogeneity remains possible because sequencing was limited to only one tumor region. Adjacent uninvolved lung had the highest clonality, suggesting focused antigen responses.

Generated by immunoSEQ multiplex PCR, the TCRdb table keeps only in-frame clones and is missing some. The sample lists about 92,000 clones, approximately 90% occurring once. The germline V gene encodes CDR1 MNHEY and CDR2 SMNVEV (reference sequence). The ends lost 5 bases at V and 4 bases at J; junction bases unmatched: 7. The CDR3 loop spans 15 amino acids. About this clone: Its antigen is unidentified.

The clonotype comes from a woman aged 35-75 years with stage II squamous cell lung carcinoma. The chain uses TRBV27 and TRBJ1-5; 8 bases match TRBD1. Material: PBMCs, obtained before any cancer treatment. The CDR3 region has the DNA TGTGCCAGCAGTACCGGACAGGGTAGGAATCAGCCCCAGCATTTT. Translated: CASSTGQGRNQPQHF.